Presented here are 14 T cell receptor beta chains from one specimen sequenced in a study of blood T cell repertoires in COVID-19 (dated by TCRdb to about 2020). Libraries were prepared through the immunoSEQ multiplex PCR assay. What TCRdb holds here is the immuneACCESS table cut down to in-frame rearrangements. Part of the clones is not present; checked against another copy, under half of the missing clones reflect an unresolved V gene, and the others are unexplained. In this sample the table shows 50,000 to 70,000 clones, roughly 84% of which occur a single time. In total, the top ten clones hold around a sixth of the sample. Material: peripheral blood. All receptors derive from a man between 70 and 80 years old with active COVID-19.

The genes are TRBV5-1 and TRBJ2-6; TRBD1 matches 7 bases. Germline V gene lookup returns CDR1 SGHRS and CDR2 YFSETQ. CDR3 length: 18 residues. V gave up 4 bases and J gave up 0 bases; unmatched junction bases: 10. For the CDR3, the DNA is TGCGCCAGCAGCCCCCGACAGGGACCATCCTCTGGGGCCAACGTCCTGACTTTC. The encoded protein is CASSPRQGPSSGANVLTF.

A single count supports this clone. The rearrangement uses TRBV28 and TRBJ2-3, with 12 bases lining up with TRBD2. From germline, CDR1 is MDHEN and CDR2 SYDVKM. The CDR3 sequence is 14 residues long. V lost 8 bases and J lost 4; bases outside the gene matches: 4. CDR3 in amino acids: CASETSGRADTQYF. The DNA of the CDR3 is TGTGCCAGCGAGACTAGCGGGAGAGCAGATACGCAGTATTTT.

The rearrangement links TRBV5-1 to TRBJ2-3; D uncertain. Trimming took 0 bases from V and 2 from J, leaving 13 bases between them. Germline CDR1 is SGHRS and CDR2 is YFSETQ. The CDR3 spans 16 residues. This CDR3 is CASSLGVAVLTDTQYF. CDR3 sequence (DNA): TGCGCCAGCAGCTTGGGGGTAGCAGTACTCACAGATACGCAGTATTTT.

The V and J genes are TRBV4-1 and TRBJ2-1; 7 positions agree with TRBD2. The CDR3 length is 18 residues. From germline, CDR1 is MGHRA and CDR2 YSYEKL. The ends lost 4 bases at V and 0 bases at J; junction bases unmatched: 12. In DNA, the CDR3 is TGCGCCAGCAGCCTTAAATACCTAGCGGAGAGCTCCTACAATGAGCAGTTCTTC. Protein: CASSLKYLAESSYNEQFF.

The chain employs TRBV30 and TRBJ2-5, with a tentative D call TRBD1 (6 bases). From germline, CDR1 is GTSNPN and CDR2 SVGIG (reference sequence). Trimming removed 2 bases at V and 0 bases at J, with 10 bases between. This CDR3 has 14 residues. The CDR3 DNA sequence: TGTGCCTGGAGTCCTAGGGACAACCAAGAGACCCAGTACTTC. Translated, it gives CAWSPRDNQETQYF.

The chain uses TRBV7-6 and TRBJ2-5, with D possibly matching TRBD2 (6 bases). This CDR3 has 15 amino acids. V was cut by 2 bases and J by 1 base, with 11 bases left in between. The V gene's germline CDR1 is SGHVS and CDR2 FNYEAQ. In DNA form, the CDR3 reads TGTGCCAGCAGCTTAAGAATAGCGGCCCAAGAGACCCAGTACTTC. Amino acid sequence: CASSLRIAAQETQYF. The complete variable domain, with remaining parts taken from reference TRBV7-6 and TRBJ2-5, reads GAGVSQSPRYKVTKRGQDVALRCDPISGHVSLYWYRQALGQGPEFLTYFNYEAQQDKSGLPNDRFSAERPEGSISTLTIQRTEQRDSAMYRCASSLRIAAQETQYFGPGTRLLVL.

CDR3 nucleotide sequence: TGTGCCAGTACCGCCGGTGACGTCCTGACTTTC. This translates into CASTAGDVLTF. The chain couples TRBV19 to TRBJ2-6; D not certain. This CDR3 contains 11 residues. CDR1 and CDR2 from the germline V gene are LNHDA and SQIVND (reference sequence). V was shortened by 7 bases and J by 11 bases, with 9 bases between the two germline ends.

V and J are TRBV10-3 and TRBJ1-3; a possible D gene is TRBD1 (5 bases). The germline V gene encodes CDR1 ENHRY and CDR2 SYGVKD. V dropped 1 base and J dropped 4 bases, with 11 bases sitting between them. The CDR3 consists of 15 residues. CDR3 in DNA: TGTGCCATCAGTGAGTTCGGGGGGAGAGGAAACACCATATATTTT. It is translated as CAISEFGGRGNTIYF.

The chain recombines TRBV19 with TRBJ2-1; 10 bases agree with TRBD1. The CDR3 extends over 17 amino acids. Germline CDR1 LNHDA, CDR2 SQIVND (reference sequence). Trimming took 1 base from V and 13 from J; bases not matched to a gene: 16. The CDR3 is CASSIAADRGPGREQFF. The CDR3 DNA reads TGTGCCAGTAGTATAGCTGCAGACAGGGGGCCGGGCCGGGAACAGTTCTTC.

This chain uses TRBV5-4 with TRBJ2-5; TRBD1 aligns across 9 bases. This CDR3 spans 16 amino acids. Germline V gene sequence: CDR1 SGHNT, CDR2 YYREEE (reference sequence). J lost 5 bases, V lost 4 bases, and 12 bases had no gene match. CDR3 protein: CASSTEPGQGSETQYF. CDR3 in DNA: TGTGCCAGCAGCACAGAACCGGGACAGGGATCGGAGACCCAGTACTTC.

In its sample, this clone was seen once. V and J are TRBV27 and TRBJ1-2; no clear D. This CDR3 has 16 residues. CDR1 is MNHEY and CDR2 is SMNVEV in the germline V gene (reference sequence). The V end lost 0 bases, the J end lost 0 bases, and 11 bases lay between the germline ends. CDR3: CASSLSEGAANYGYTF. The CDR3 DNA follows: TGTGCCAGCAGTTTATCGGAGGGCGCGGCTAACTATGGCTACACCTTC.

This clone appeared a single time. J is TRBJ2-3 and V is TRBV6-2 or TRBV6-3, with 10 bases identical to TRBD2. V was pared by 4 bases and J by 4 bases, with 8 bases of the junction left unmatched. The CDR3 extends over 16 amino acids. Germline CDR1 MNHEY, CDR2 SVGEGT. The CDR3 spells CASSSTSGTWSDTQYF. CDR3 nucleotides: TGTGCCAGCAGTTCTACTAGCGGGACCTGGTCAGATACGCAGTATTTT.

The rearrangement links TRBV14 to TRBJ2-7, with 8 bases lining up with TRBD2. The V gene's germline CDR1 is SGHDN and CDR2 FVKESK. CDR3 length: 15 amino acids. The trim removed 1 base at V and 4 bases at J, leaving 6 bases unmatched. As DNA, the CDR3 is TGTGCCAGCAGCCAAGGAGCGGGAGCTTGGTACGAGCAGTACTTC. This gives the protein CASSQGAGAWYEQYF.

The chain couples TRBV30 to TRBJ1-5; D is unresolved. Germline loops: CDR1 GTSNPN, CDR2 SVGIG (reference sequence). This CDR3 has 14 amino acids. V was cut by 1 base and J by 6 bases, with 13 bases left in between. CDR3: CAWSGIEGGQPQHF. The CDR3 region has the DNA TGTGCCTGGAGTGGGATAGAGGGAGGTCAGCCCCAGCATTTT. The full variable domain, completed using reference TRBV30 and TRBJ1-5, is SQTIHQWPATLVQPVGSPLSLECTVEGTSNPNLYWYRQAAGRGLQLLFYSVGIGQISSEVPQNLSASRPQDRQFILSSKKLLLSDSGFYLCAWSGIEGGQPQHFGDGTRLSIL.